This T cell receptor (beta chain) is from a study of blood T cells in healthy people across ages. On the study more broadly: The capture of about one barcoded beta molecule per two T cells was achieved by template switching.

This CDR3 has 14 amino acids. Germline assignment: CDR1 LGHDT and CDR2 YNNKEL (reference sequence). The V end was cut by 4 bases, the J end by 5 bases, with 15 bases between. Combining a sample-barcoded 5' primer with a J-beta primer mix, a second PCR ran for roughly 6 to 11 cycles. TCRdb re-analysed the 5' RACE reads in MiXCR, keeping a single row per CDR3 protein. The sample includes 850,000 to 1,000,000 distinct CDR3 sequences, roughly half seen only once; the top ten take 20% to 25%. The specimen sequenced was blood. This rearrangement joins TRBV3-1 to TRBJ2-7; perhaps TRBD1 as D (6 bases). This clonotype originated in a woman aged 55 to 70 in good health. The CDR3 region has the DNA TGTGCCAGCAGCCCAAGCCCGGACAGAAACGAGCAGTACTTC. As protein: CASSPSPDRNEQYF.